One sample yielded the 2 T cell receptor beta chains listed below, sequenced in a study of T cell responses to AZD1222 COVID-19 vaccine. The protocol was immunoSEQ multiplex PCR, while the TCRdb copy is restricted to in-frame clones and leaves out a portion. The sample holds about 89,000 clones, over 75% seen once. This specimen was peripheral blood, taken 28 days after the second AZD1222 dose. The receptors shown here come from an adult who received the AZD1222 COVID-19 vaccine.

The chain couples TRBV3-1 (or the pseudogene TRBV3-2) to TRBJ1-2; D is possibly TRBD1 (5 bases). CDR1 LGHDT and CDR2 YNNKEL come from the germline V gene (reference sequence). V dropped 4 bases and J dropped 7 bases, with 13 bases sitting between them. The CDR3 contains 13 residues. The CDR3 DNA is TGTGCCAGCAGCCCCCGACAGTCTGGTGGCTACACCTTC. The encoded protein is CASSPRQSGGYTF.

The sample holds one count of this clone. The J gene is TRBJ1-2, the V gene TRBV7-9; the D gene is possibly TRBD1 (6 bases). The CDR3 is 15 residues long. CDR1 and CDR2 (germline): SEHNR, FQNEAQ (reference sequence). V was trimmed by 4 bases and J by 6 bases, leaving 18 bases between them. The CDR3 nucleotides are TGTGCCAGCAGCTCCGAGACAGGTTTTAGGGATGGCTACACCTTC. Translated: CASSSETGFRDGYTF.